Sequencing of this TCR beta chain was carried out in a study of human T cells and chemical hapten exposure. Time point defined: patch test 1, 2 weeks after DPC sensitization. The treatment denotes: therapeutic diphenylcyclopropenone sensitization with weekly scalp DPC. Each CDR3 protein gets one entry after TCRdb re-called the RACE reads with MiXCR. Of 120,000 or so distinct CDR3 sequences listed, roughly 13% are singletons. V dropped 1 base and J dropped 4 bases, with 13 bases sitting between them. CDR3 length: 15 residues. Looked up from germline, CDR1 is PRHDT and CDR2 is FYEKMQ (reference sequence). This clonotype was seen a handful of times.

V is TRBV13 and J is TRBJ1-2; D is unresolved. This clonotype was obtained from a man aged 18 to 30 with alopecia areata. Some clones in this sample may be carry-over from other donors' samples. The sequenced sample was whole blood, obtained in connection with sensitization to the hapten diphenylcyclopropenone (DPC). In DNA form, the CDR3 reads TGTGCCAGCAGCTTAGCGCGAACCAACTCCTATGGCTACACCTTC. This gives the protein CASSLARTNSYGYTF.